The clone carrying this TCR beta chain was seen ten or more times. This sample was included in a study of T cells in Graves' hyperthyroidism and ophthalmopathy. In the study overall: Blood was drawn when the patient was first diagnosed and still untreated.

The PBMCs were sourced from fresh peripheral blood (less than 11 ml). Using RNA transcripts as the source, TCR beta CDR3 regions were amplified. Carried out on the TCR CDR3, a first-round RT-PCR used the HTBI primer set. TCRdb passed the multiplex PCR reads through MiXCR, listing each CDR3 protein once. The sample lists roughly 380,000 distinct CDR3 sequences, approximately 15% occurring once. The clonotype originates from a woman aged 55-70 years with Graves' hyperthyroidism. Sequenced: blood.

CDR3 residues: CASSPPPGMNTEAFF. CDR3 bases: TGTGCCAGCTCACCACCGCCAGGTATGAACACTGAAGCTTTCTTT. The V call is TRBV18, the J call TRBJ1-1; the D is unclear. V was cut by 0 bases and J by 0 bases, with 8 bases left in between. There are 15 residues in the CDR3. Germline CDR1 reads KGHSH; CDR2 reads LQKENI.